The 9 T cell receptor beta chains in this list originate from one sample, sequenced in a study of blood T cells in healthy people across ages. Alongside a J-beta primer mix, a sample-barcoded 5' primer served in a second PCR lasting roughly 7 to 12 cycles. TCRdb fed the 5' RACE reads into MiXCR, producing one record per CDR3 protein. The table has around 900,000 distinct CDR3 sequences, about 28% seen once. Sequencing input: blood. The receptor source for this set is a woman over 75 in good health.

The genes are TRBV9 and TRBJ1-1; the D is unclear. Germline CDR1 and CDR2: SGDLS and YYNGEE. The CDR3 sequence is 13 residues long. V lost 0 bases, J lost 3 bases, and 6 bases lay in between. CDR3 residues: CASSVDADTEAFF. CDR3 sequence (DNA): TGTGCCAGCAGCGTAGACGCGGACACTGAAGCTTTCTTT.

This clonotype was observed at least ten times. The chain carries TRBV6-2 or TRBV6-3 and TRBJ2-7; tentative D call: TRBD1 (6 bases). The V end was cut by 5 bases, the J end by 6 bases, with 11 bases between. Germline V gene sequence: CDR1 MNHEY, CDR2 SVGEGT. The CDR3 length is 12 residues. The CDR3 nucleotides are TGTGCCAGCAGTCACAGGGTCAGCGAGCAGTACTTC. It yields the protein CASSHRVSEQYF.

This clonotype was detected ten times or more. This may be a read error: a much more frequent sequence differs by one nucleotide. This chain joins TRBV5-6 and TRBJ2-5; tentatively, D is TRBD1 (7 bases). CDR1 and CDR2 from the germline V gene are SGHDT and YYEEEE. CDR3 length equals 14 residues. Between the trimmed V and J ends, which lost 3 bases and 5 bases, there was a span of 14 bases. The CDR3 nucleotides are TGTGCCAGCAGCTGGGTCAGGGGGGCTGAGACCCAGTACTTC. Translation gives CASSWVRGAETQYF.

The rearrangement joins TRBV7-2 to TRBJ2-1, with D possibly TRBD2 on 5 matching bases. V lost 5 bases and J 6 bases, leaving 17 bases between the germline ends. CDR1 and CDR2 (germline): SGHTA, FQGNSA. This CDR3 region has 15 residues. CDR3 nucleotides: TGTGCCAGCAGCCGTTACGGGATGTACGGCAATGAGCAGTTCTTC. Residues: CASSRYGMYGNEQFF.

This clonotype was detected many times. This chain uses TRBV7-2 with TRBJ2-1; D possibly corresponds to TRBD2 (5 bases). The CDR3 is made up of 15 amino acids. V lost 2 bases and J lost 5, with 13 bases in between. CDR1 is SGHTA and CDR2 is FQGNSA in the germline V gene. CDR3 sequence reads: CASSLRRGNNNEQFF. In DNA, the CDR3 is TGTGCCAGCAGCTTACGTCGAGGGAACAACAATGAGCAGTTCTTC. Variable domain in full (rest from reference TRBV7-2 and TRBJ2-1): GAGVSQSPSNKVTEKGKDVELRCDPISGHTALYWYRQSLGQGLEFLIYFQGNSAPDKSGLPSDRFSAERTGGSVSTLTIQRTQQEDSAVYLCASSLRRGNNNEQFFGPGTRLTVL.

This clonotype has a count of ten or more. The CDR3 region is CASSQIAGGQGEQFF. The DNA of the CDR3 is TGTGCCAGCAGCCAAATAGCGGGGGGTCAGGGTGAGCAGTTCTTC. The genes are TRBV4-2 and TRBJ2-1, with 10 bases lining up with TRBD2. The length of the CDR3 is 15 residues. The J segment lost 9 bases and the V segment lost 2 bases, leaving 7 bases of the junction unmatched. The germline V gene encodes CDR1 LGHNA and CDR2 YNFKEQ.

This chain uses TRBV6-6 with TRBJ1-4; D is ambiguous. V was shortened by 6 bases and J by 5 bases, with 13 bases between the two germline ends. In germline, CDR1 is MNHNY, CDR2 SVGAGI (reference sequence). The CDR3 has 14 amino acids. The CDR3 DNA reads TGTGCCAGCAGATTCCGGACCGAGAATGAAAAACTGTTTTTT. It codes for CASRFRTENEKLFF.

There are a few counts of this clonotype. Given a much more abundant clone one base away, this may be a read error. Here the CDR3 reads CSVERGAQEQFF. CDR3 sequence (DNA): TGCAGCGTAGAACGGGGGGCGCAAGAGCAGTTCTTC. V gene TRBV29-1 combines with J gene TRBJ2-1, with D possibly being TRBD2 (7 bases). CDR1 and CDR2 (germline): SQVTM, ANQGSEA. The CDR3 contains 12 residues. V lost 6 bases, J lost 10 bases, and 16 bases lay in between.

This clonotype was recorded at least ten times. This chain joins TRBV4-1 and TRBJ2-5, with D possibly matching TRBD1 (5 bases). V gave up 1 base and J gave up 3 bases, with 9 bases separating them. The CDR3 covers 14 residues. CDR1 MGHRA and CDR2 YSYEKL come from the germline V gene. The CDR3 loop reads CASSQVDRKETQYF. The CDR3 DNA is TGCGCCAGCAGCCAAGTAGACAGAAAAGAGACCCAGTACTTC.